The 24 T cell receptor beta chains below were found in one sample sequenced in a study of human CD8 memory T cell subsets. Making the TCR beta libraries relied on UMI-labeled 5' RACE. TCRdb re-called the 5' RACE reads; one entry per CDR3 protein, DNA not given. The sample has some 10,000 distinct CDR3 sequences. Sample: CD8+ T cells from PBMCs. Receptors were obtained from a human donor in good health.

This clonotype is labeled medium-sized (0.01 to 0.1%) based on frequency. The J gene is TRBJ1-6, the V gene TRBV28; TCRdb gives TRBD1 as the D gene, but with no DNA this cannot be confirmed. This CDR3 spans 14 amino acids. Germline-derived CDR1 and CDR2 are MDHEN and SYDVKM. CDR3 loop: CASSLIVGAGPLHF.

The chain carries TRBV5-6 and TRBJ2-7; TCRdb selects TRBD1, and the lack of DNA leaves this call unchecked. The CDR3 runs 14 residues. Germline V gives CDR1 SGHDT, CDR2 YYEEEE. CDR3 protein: CASSPLGTIYEQYF.

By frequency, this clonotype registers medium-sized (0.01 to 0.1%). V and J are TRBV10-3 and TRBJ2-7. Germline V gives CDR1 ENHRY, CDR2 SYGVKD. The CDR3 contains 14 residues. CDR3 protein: CAISEDRAPYEQYF.

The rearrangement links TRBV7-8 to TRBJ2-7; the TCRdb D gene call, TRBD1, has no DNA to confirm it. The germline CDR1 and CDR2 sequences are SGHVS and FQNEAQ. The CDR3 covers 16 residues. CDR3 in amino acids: CASSIAPGQGSYEQYF.

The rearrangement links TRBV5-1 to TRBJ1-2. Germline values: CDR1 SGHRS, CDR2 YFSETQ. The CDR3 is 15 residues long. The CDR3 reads CASSLTAQTNYGYTF.

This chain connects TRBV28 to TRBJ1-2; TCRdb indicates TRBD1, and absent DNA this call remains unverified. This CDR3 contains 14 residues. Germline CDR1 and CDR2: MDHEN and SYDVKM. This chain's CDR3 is CASRPGQPYYGYTF.

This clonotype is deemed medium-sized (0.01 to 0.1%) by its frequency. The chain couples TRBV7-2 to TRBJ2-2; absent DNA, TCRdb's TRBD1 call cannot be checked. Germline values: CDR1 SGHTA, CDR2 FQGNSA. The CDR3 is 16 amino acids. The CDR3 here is CASSLGVTGNTGELFF.

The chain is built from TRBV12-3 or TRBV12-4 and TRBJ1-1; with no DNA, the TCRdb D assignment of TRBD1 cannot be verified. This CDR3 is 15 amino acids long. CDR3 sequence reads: CASRLRDSGNTEAFF.

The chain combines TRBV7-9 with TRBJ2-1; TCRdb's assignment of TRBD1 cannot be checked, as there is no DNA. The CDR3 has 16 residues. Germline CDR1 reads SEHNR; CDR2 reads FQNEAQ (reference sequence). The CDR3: CASNRDRGPFPYEQFF.

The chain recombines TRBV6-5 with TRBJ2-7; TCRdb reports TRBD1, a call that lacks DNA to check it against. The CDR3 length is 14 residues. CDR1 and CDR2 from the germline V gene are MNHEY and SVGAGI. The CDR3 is CASAGTGEGYEQYF.

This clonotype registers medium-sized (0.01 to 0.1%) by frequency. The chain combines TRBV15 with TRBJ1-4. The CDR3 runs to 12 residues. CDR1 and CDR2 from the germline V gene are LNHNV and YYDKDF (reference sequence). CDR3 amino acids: CATSREDEKLFF. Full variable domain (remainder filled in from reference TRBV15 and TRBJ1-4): DAMVIQNPRYQVTQFGKPVTLSCSQTLNHNVMYWYQQKSSQAPKLLFHYYDKDFNNEADTPDNFQSRRPNTSFCFLDIRSPGLGDTAMYLCATSREDEKLFFGSGTQLSVL.

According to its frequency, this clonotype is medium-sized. CDR3 amino acids: CASSISGLTGLAKNIQYF. The chain has TRBV7-9 and TRBJ2-4; with no DNA, the TCRdb D assignment of TRBD1 cannot be verified. The CDR3 is 18 residues long. The V gene's germline CDR1 is SEHNR and CDR2 FQNEAQ (reference sequence).

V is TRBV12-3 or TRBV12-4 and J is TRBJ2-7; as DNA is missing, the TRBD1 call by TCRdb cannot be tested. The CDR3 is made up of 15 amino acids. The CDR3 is CASSSTGQGAYEQYF.

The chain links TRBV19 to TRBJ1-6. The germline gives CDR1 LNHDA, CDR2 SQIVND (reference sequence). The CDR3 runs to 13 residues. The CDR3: CACALGNNSPLHF.

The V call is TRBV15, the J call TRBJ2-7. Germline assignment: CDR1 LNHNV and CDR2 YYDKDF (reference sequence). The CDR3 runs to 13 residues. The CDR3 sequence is CATSRDTFYEQYF. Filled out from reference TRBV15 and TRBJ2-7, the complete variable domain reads DAMVIQNPRYQVTQFGKPVTLSCSQTLNHNVMYWYQQKSSQAPKLLFHYYDKDFNNEADTPDNFQSRRPNTSFCFLDIRSPGLGDTAMYLCATSRDTFYEQYFGPGTRLTVT.

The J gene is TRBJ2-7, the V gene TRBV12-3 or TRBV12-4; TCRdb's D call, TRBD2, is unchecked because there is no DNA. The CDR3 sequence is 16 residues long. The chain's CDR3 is CASSSVGQTMLYEQYF.

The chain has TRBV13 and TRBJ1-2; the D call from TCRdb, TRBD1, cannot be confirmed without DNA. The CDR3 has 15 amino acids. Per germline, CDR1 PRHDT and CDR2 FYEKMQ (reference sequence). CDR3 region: CASSLGYRTDYGYTF.

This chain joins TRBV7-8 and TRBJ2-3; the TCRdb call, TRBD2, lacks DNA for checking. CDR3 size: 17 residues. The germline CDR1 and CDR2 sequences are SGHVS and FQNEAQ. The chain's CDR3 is CASSPYRGGGSTDTQYF.

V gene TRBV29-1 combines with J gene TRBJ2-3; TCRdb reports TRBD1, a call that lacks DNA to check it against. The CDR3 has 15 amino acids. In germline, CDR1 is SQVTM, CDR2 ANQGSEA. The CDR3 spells CSVHNWGTFTDTQYF.

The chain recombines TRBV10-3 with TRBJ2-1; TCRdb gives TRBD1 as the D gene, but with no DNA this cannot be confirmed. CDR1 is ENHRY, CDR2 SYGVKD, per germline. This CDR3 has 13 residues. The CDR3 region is CAISGARGNEQFF.

The CDR3 is CATSGWTESNIQYF. The V and J genes are TRBV15 and TRBJ2-4. Per the germline V gene, CDR1 is LNHNV and CDR2 is YYDKDF (reference sequence). The CDR3 extends over 14 amino acids. Looking up the rest from reference TRBV15 and TRBJ2-4 gives the full variable domain: DAMVIQNPRYQVTQFGKPVTLSCSQTLNHNVMYWYQQKSSQAPKLLFHYYDKDFNNEADTPDNFQSRRPNTSFCFLDIRSPGLGDTAMYLCATSGWTESNIQYFGAGTRLSVL.

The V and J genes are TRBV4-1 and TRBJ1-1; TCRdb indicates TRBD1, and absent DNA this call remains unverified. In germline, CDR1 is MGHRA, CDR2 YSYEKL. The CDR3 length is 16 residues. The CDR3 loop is CASSPQKGQGVPEAFF.

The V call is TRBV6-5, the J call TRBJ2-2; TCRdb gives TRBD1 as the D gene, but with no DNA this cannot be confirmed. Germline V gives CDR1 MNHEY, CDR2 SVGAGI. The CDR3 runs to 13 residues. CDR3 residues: CASSYGQGGELFF.

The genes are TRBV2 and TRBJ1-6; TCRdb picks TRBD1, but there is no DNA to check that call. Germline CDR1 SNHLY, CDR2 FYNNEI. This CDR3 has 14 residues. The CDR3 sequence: CASSGDNPNSPLHF.